This T cell receptor beta chain was found in a study of blood T cells in healthy people across ages. Study-wide findings and caveats: Aged donors had fewer naive CD4+ cells and lower diversity than long-lived donors.

The CDR3 is 18 residues long. Trimming took 1 base from V and 4 from J; bases not matched to a gene: 12. Looked up from germline, CDR1 is MGHRA and CDR2 is YSYEKL. The authors ran a second PCR of roughly 7 to 11 cycles using a sample-barcoded 5' primer and a J-beta primer mix. MiXCR, applied by TCRdb to the 5' RACE reads, yields one record per CDR3 protein. The sample contains approximately 780,000 distinct CDR3 sequences, roughly 25% of which appear only once. This clonotype was counted between two and nine times. Its matching antigen is unknown. These records were also assigned to another study, of T cells of mothers and their children.

The clonotype originates from a boy aged 10-17 years in good health. The material sequenced was blood. The genes are TRBV4-1 and TRBJ1-1; 10 positions match TRBD1. CDR3 DNA sequence: TGCGCCAGCAGCCAAGGAGGATATCCGGGACAGGGGTGCACTGAAGCTTTCTTT. This translates into CASSQGGYPGQGCTEAFF.